This TCR beta chain was identified in a study of blood T cell repertoires in COVID-19. Across the study: Material from acute and convalescent COVID-19 was sourced from the United States, Italy and Spain.

The CDR3 sequence is 15 residues long. In germline, CDR1 is SGHTS, CDR2 YDEGEE. V lost 6 bases and J 4 bases, leaving 17 bases between the germline ends. Original processing notes: Reference gene primer amplification in the assay estimated nucleated cell counts. Assay: immunoSEQ multiplex PCR; the TCRdb copy retains only in-frame clones and omits some. V and J calls and clone size are as listed in that table; D and trimming were resolved from the DNA. The table lists roughly 160,000 clones, around 87% of them singletons. Source material: peripheral blood. The chain is built from TRBV5-8 and TRBJ1-5; no definite D call. The source of this sequence is a woman aged 80 or over with COVID-19, enrolled during active disease. The CDR3 loop reads CASIHSLLMNQPQHF. The CDR3 DNA reads as TGTGCCAGCATTCATAGTTTACTGATGAATCAGCCCCAGCATTTT.